Sequencing of this TCR beta chain was carried out in a study of T-cell memory formation after mild COVID-19. The study, taken as a whole, reports: Clones contracting day 15 to 85 were balanced CD4/CD8; later expanders leaned CD4+.

About this clonotype itself: Its antigen remains unknown.

The V end lost 0 bases, the J end lost 5 bases, and 16 bases lay between the germline ends. Germline assignment: CDR1 SGHRS and CDR2 YFSETQ. The CDR3 is 16 residues long. TCR alpha and TCR beta cDNA libraries with sample barcodes and UMIs came from 5'RACE using constant-segment primers. TCRdb analysed the 5' RACE reads with MiXCR anew, one entry per CDR3 protein. This sample yields 280,000 or so distinct CDR3 sequences, of which 7% to 10% are seen a single time; 22% belongs to the top ten. The source is a man between 18 and 29 years old who had mild COVID-19 (a few samples of this study predate the infection). Cell type and time point are not known. V usage is TRBV5-1 and J usage is TRBJ2-3; tentatively, D is TRBD1 (6 bases). Sequenced input: PBMCs or a T cell subset sorted from them (not recorded which). The chain's CDR3 is CASSLGGHPSEDTQYF. In DNA, the CDR3 is TGCGCCAGCAGCTTGGGGGGACACCCCTCGGAAGATACGCAGTATTTT.